The 2 T cell receptor beta chains listed next were all sequenced from one sample in a study of graft-versus-host responses after intestinal transplantation. Here immunoSEQ multiplex PCR was the method, and the copy in TCRdb shows in-frame clones only, minus some. The sample lists about 82,000 clones; about nine tenths were seen once. Their antigen targets remain unknown. The sequencing here drew on unstimulated CD4+ T cells sorted from spleen or lymph node cells, taken before intestinal transplant. The receptor set was obtained from a human donor who received an intestinal transplant.

V is TRBV7-8 and J is TRBJ1-6; D remains ambiguous. The CDR3 is 14 amino acids. CDR1 and CDR2 from the germline V gene are SGHVS and FQNEAQ. Trimming removed 2 bases from V and 8 bases from J, with 10 bases in between. This CDR3 is CASSLSTVDSPLHF. CDR3 nucleotide sequence: TGTGCCAGCAGCTTATCTACAGTAGATTCACCCCTCCACTTT.

The chain is built from TRBV29-1 and TRBJ2-3; D is unresolved. Trimming stripped 7 bases from V and 0 bases from J, with 11 bases between. Germline loops: CDR1 SQVTM, CDR2 ANQGSEA. The CDR3 consists of 13 residues. The CDR3 nucleotides read TGCAGCGCACAAACAGATAGCACAGATACGCAGTATTTT. It is translated as CSAQTDSTDTQYF.